This T cell receptor beta chain was identified in a study of blood T cell repertoires in COVID-19. The CDR3 runs to 14 residues. Trimming removed 2 bases from V and 7 bases from J, with 11 bases in between. The germline gives CDR1 MNHEY, CDR2 SMNVEV (reference sequence). Using immunoSEQ multiplex PCR, the repertoire was profiled, and TCRdb retains in-frame clones only, with some absent. The data show 75,000 or so clones, with roughly 88% seen just once and about 7% held by the top ten. Sequenced input: peripheral blood. The chain uses TRBV27 and TRBJ1-4, with no clear D. The receptor was derived from a man aged 65-85 years with acute or convalescent COVID-19. The CDR3 spells CASSLPRYCEKLFF. The CDR3 DNA reads TGTGCCAGCAGTTTACCCCGCTATTGTGAAAAACTGTTTTTT. The variable domain in full, with the rest retrieved from reference TRBV27 and TRBJ1-4, is EAQVTQNPRYLITVTGKKLTVTCSQNMNHEYMSWYRQDPGLGLRQIYYSMNVEVTDKGDVPEGYKVSRKEKRNFPLILESPSPNQTSLYFCASSLPRYCEKLFFGSGTQLSVL.